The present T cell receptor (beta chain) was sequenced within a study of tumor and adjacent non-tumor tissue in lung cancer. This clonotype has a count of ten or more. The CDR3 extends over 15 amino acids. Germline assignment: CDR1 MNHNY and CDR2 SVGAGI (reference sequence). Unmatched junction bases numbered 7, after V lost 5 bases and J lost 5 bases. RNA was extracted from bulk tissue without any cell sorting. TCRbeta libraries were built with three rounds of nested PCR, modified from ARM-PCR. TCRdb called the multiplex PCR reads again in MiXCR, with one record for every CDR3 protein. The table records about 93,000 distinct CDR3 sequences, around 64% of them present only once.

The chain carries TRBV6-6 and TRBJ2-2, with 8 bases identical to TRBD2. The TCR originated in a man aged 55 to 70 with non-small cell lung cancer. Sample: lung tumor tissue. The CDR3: CASSLREGGTGELFF. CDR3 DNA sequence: TGTGCCAGCAGTCTCCGGGAGGGGGGGACCGGGGAGCTGTTTTTT.